Here is one TCR beta chain with its context. One entry per CDR3 protein results from TCRdb running MiXCR on the RT-PCR reads. The sample lists approximately 720,000 distinct CDR3 sequences, 12% to 15% seen once, with just over 3.5% in the top ten. The V end was cut by 2 bases, the J end by 5 bases, with 6 bases between. Germline assignment: CDR1 MGHDK and CDR2 SYGVNS. The CDR3 runs to 12 residues. This chain links TRBV25-1 with TRBJ2-5; D is undetermined. This TCR derives from a female donor in good health, serving as a healthy control. The sequenced material came from memory CD4+ T cells from blood. The CDR3 region is CASSEMTETQYF. DNA of the CDR3: TGTGCCAGCAGTGAAATGACGGAGACCCAGTACTTC.